The 10 T cell receptor beta chains in this list originate from one sample, sequenced in a study of blood T cells in healthy people across ages. A second about 7 to 11 cycle PCR used barcoded and J-beta primers. TCRdb itself ran the 5' RACE reads through MiXCR, one entry per CDR3 protein. The sample yields about 780,000 distinct CDR3 sequences, around half seen once. Sequencing was carried out using blood. These receptors were obtained from a man of 80 years or more in good health.

This chain uses TRBV29-1 with TRBJ1-1, with no clear D. This CDR3 has 12 residues. Germline V lookup: CDR1 SQVTM, CDR2 ANQGSEA. V was pared by 7 bases and J by 3 bases, with 12 bases between. The CDR3 sequence is CSADDRYTEAFF. The CDR3 nucleotides are TGCAGCGCTGACGACCGATACACTGAAGCTTTCTTT.

CDR3 loop: CASSQDATSGSYEQYF. CDR3 bases: TGTGCCAGCAGCCAAGATGCGACTAGCGGCTCCTACGAGCAGTACTTC. The chain combines TRBV4-2 with TRBJ2-7; TRBD2 matches 9 bases. J lost 0 bases, V lost 0 bases, and 3 bases had no gene match. The CDR3 runs 16 residues. The germline V gene has CDR1 LGHNA and CDR2 YNFKEQ.

This clonotype was observed many times. The chain employs TRBV7-8 and TRBJ2-7, with 9 bases fitting TRBD1. V shed 2 bases, J shed 2 bases, and the junction held 4 bases outside the gene matches. Germline V CDR1 and CDR2: SGHVS, FQNEAQ. The CDR3 loop spans 15 amino acids. For the CDR3, the DNA is TGTGCCAGCAGCTTACCGGACAGGGGAGCCTACGAGCAGTACTTC. Translating it yields CASSLPDRGAYEQYF.

The V and J genes are TRBV21-1 and TRBJ2-2; the D call TRBD1 from the table was never checked on the DNA. TRBV21-1 is a pseudogene segment. CDR3 length equals 17 residues. The CDR3 is CASSKNFSDRGSGELFF. For the CDR3, the DNA is TGTGCCAGCAGCAAAAATTTTTCGGACAGGGGCTCCGGGGAGCTGTTTTTT.

J is TRBJ2-7 and V is TRBV4-1; 10 bases align to TRBD1. The germline gives CDR1 MGHRA, CDR2 YSYEKL. With V trimmed by 1 base and J by 2 bases, 2 bases remained unmatched. The length of the CDR3 is 15 residues. The CDR3 reads CASSQGTGGTYEQYF. CDR3 DNA sequence: TGCGCCAGCAGCCAAGGGACAGGGGGAACCTACGAGCAGTACTTC.

The chain has TRBV5-1 and TRBJ2-7; D is perhaps TRBD1 (5 bases). The CDR3 has 18 amino acids. Germline V gene lookup returns CDR1 SGHRS and CDR2 YFSETQ. The germline V and J ends were trimmed by 1 base and 6 bases, with 26 bases remaining between them. The CDR3 loop reads CASSLYSSIGDKLCEQYF. For the CDR3, the DNA is TGCGCCAGCAGCTTGTACTCTTCTATAGGGGATAAGCTCTGCGAGCAGTACTTC.

The chain joins TRBV12-3 or TRBV12-4 to TRBJ1-5; 7 nucleotides agree with TRBD1. V lost 6 bases to trimming and J lost 5 bases; unmatched junction nucleotides: 7. The CDR3 length is 14 residues. CDR3 sequence: CASRLRQGHQPQHF. The CDR3 nucleotides are TGTGCCAGCAGGTTACGACAGGGCCATCAGCCCCAGCATTTT.

The chain employs TRBV20-1 and TRBJ2-1, with D hard to call. The DNA end favors TRBJ2-7, so the J call may be wrong. Per the germline V gene, CDR1 is DFQATT and CDR2 is SNEGSKA (reference sequence). The CDR3 has 11 amino acids. The CDR3 reads CSAENRDEQYF. CDR3 in DNA: TGCAGTGCAGAAAATAGGGATGAGCAGTACTTC.

The chain has TRBV20-1 and TRBJ2-7; 7 positions match TRBD2. J was trimmed by 7 bases and V by 5 bases; bases with no gene match: 14. The V gene's germline CDR1 is DFQATT and CDR2 SNEGSKA (reference sequence). This CDR3 region has 14 residues. CDR3 residues: CSAVFGLGNWEQYF. As DNA, the CDR3 is TGCAGTGCTGTCTTTGGACTAGGAAATTGGGAGCAGTACTTC.

This clonotype was observed many times. The chain couples TRBV7-9 to TRBJ2-3; TRBD2 aligns across 11 bases. CDR1 SEHNR and CDR2 FQNEAQ come from the germline V gene (reference sequence). The CDR3 loop spans 15 amino acids. V was clipped by 1 base and J by 6 bases; unmatched bases: 3. CDR3 coding DNA: TGTGCCAGCAGCTTAGGACTAGCGGGATCGGATACGCAGTATTTT. This sequence encodes CASSLGLAGSDTQYF.